The 21 T cell receptor beta chains presented below share a single source sample, sequenced in a study of cytomegalovirus exposure and HLA in healthy donors. The PCR used 60 Vbeta and 13 Jbeta primers. Data came from immunoSEQ multiplex PCR; TCRdb stores just in-frame clones and leaves some out. The sample records about 130,000 clones, more than 75% being singletons. The sequenced material came from PBMCs. These receptors were taken from a man in his thirties or forties in good health and CMV-seropositive.

The chain combines TRBV11-3 with TRBJ2-1, with D possibly TRBD1 on 5 matching bases. Looked up from germline, CDR1 is SGHNT and CDR2 is YENEEA. Between the trimmed V and J ends, which lost 0 bases and 2 bases, there was a span of 8 bases. The CDR3 length is 15 residues. The CDR3 nucleotides read TGTGCCAGCAGCTTAGACAGGGCCCCCTACAATGAGCAGTTCTTC. It specifies CASSLDRAPYNEQFF.

V gene TRBV7-6 combines with J gene TRBJ2-1; 10 positions agree with TRBD2. V trimming: 5 bases; J trimming: 6 bases; junction bases outside the gene matches: 13. This CDR3 is built from 17 residues. Germline V lookup: CDR1 SGHVS, CDR2 FNYEAQ. The CDR3 region has the DNA TGTGCCAGCAGCCCTCGCGTGAGCAGCGGGAGGGCCAATGAGCAGTTCTTC. The encoded protein is CASSPRVSSGRANEQFF.

The V and J genes are TRBV4-3 and TRBJ2-3; 10 nucleotides agree with TRBD2. J was trimmed by 5 bases and V by 0 bases; bases with no gene match: 5. This CDR3 spans 16 amino acids. Germline loops: CDR1 LGHNA, CDR2 YSLEER. The CDR3 loop is CASSQDSAGGGDTQYF. The DNA for the CDR3 is TGCGCCAGCAGCCAAGATTCAGCGGGAGGGGGAGATACGCAGTATTTT.

The chain has TRBV11-2 and TRBJ2-1; TRBD1 agrees at 12 bases. V shed 3 bases and J 8 bases; nucleotides not matched to a gene: 17. Germline values: CDR1 SGHAT, CDR2 FQNNGV. The CDR3 has 19 residues. CDR3 sequence (DNA): TGTGCCAGCAGCTTTGGCCGGGGGACAGGGGGCGGAGGAGTAGATGAGCAGTTCTTC. This gives the protein CASSFGRGTGGGGVDEQFF.

The chain uses TRBV5-4 and TRBJ2-5; D is possibly TRBD2 (5 bases). Germline CDR1 is SGHNT and CDR2 is YYREEE (reference sequence). This CDR3 comprises 13 residues. Deletions cut 3 bases from V and 2 bases from J, with 8 bases between. CDR3 region: CASSSDWQETQYF. The CDR3 DNA is TGTGCCAGCAGCTCGGACTGGCAAGAGACCCAGTACTTC.

This chain links TRBV6-1 with TRBJ2-5, with 8 bases fitting TRBD2. The CDR3 covers 21 residues. J lost 5 bases, V lost 0 bases, and 23 bases had no gene match. Germline-derived CDR1 and CDR2 are MNHNS and SASEGT. CDR3 in amino acids: CASSEALRGGTGGEDGETQYF. DNA of the CDR3: TGTGCCAGCAGTGAAGCGCTTCGGGGCGGGACGGGGGGGGAGGACGGTGAGACCCAGTACTTC.

The V gene is TRBV6-6, the J gene TRBJ2-7; D gene unclear. The germline V gene has CDR1 MNHNY and CDR2 SVGAGI (reference sequence). Trimming removed 9 bases at V and 1 base at J, with 13 bases between. The CDR3 runs to 13 residues. The CDR3: CASRPPGSYEQYF. CDR3 sequence (DNA): TGTGCCAGTCGTCCGCCGGGTTCCTACGAGCAGTACTTC.

V is TRBV4-3 and J is TRBJ2-2, with 10 nucleotides matching TRBD2. The CDR3 runs to 16 residues. The V gene's germline CDR1 is LGHNA and CDR2 YSLEER. The V and J ends lost 1 base and 5 bases, in that order; junction bases with no gene match: 4. The CDR3 spells CASSQAGLALTGELFF. In DNA form, the CDR3 reads TGCGCCAGCAGCCAAGCGGGACTAGCGCTGACCGGGGAGCTGTTTTTT.

The V gene is TRBV6-5, the J gene TRBJ1-2, with a possible D match to TRBD1 (5 bases). Germline V gene sequence: CDR1 MNHEY, CDR2 SVGAGI. V lost 6 bases, J lost 2 bases, and 16 bases lay in between. This CDR3 spans 15 amino acids. The CDR3: CASRRGLTENYGYTF. CDR3 nucleotides: TGTGCCAGCAGACGGGGACTCACCGAAAACTATGGCTACACCTTC.

This clone is judged medium-sized. The chain uses TRBV28 and TRBJ2-6; D is perhaps TRBD2 (5 bases). The CDR3 is 14 residues long. The V gene lost 6 bases and the J gene lost 1 base, with 7 bases spanning the gap. Germline lookup yields CDR1 MDHEN and CDR2 SYDVKM. CDR3 loop: CASRGASGANVLTF. CDR3 in DNA: TGTGCCAGCAGGGGAGCGTCTGGGGCCAACGTCCTGACTTTC.

This clone was seen a handful of times. CDR3 nucleotide sequence: TGTGCCAGCAGCTTAGAACTTCAGGGTGGCTACACCTTC. Amino acids: CASSLELQGGYTF. The chain uses TRBV7-2 and TRBJ1-2, with D perhaps matching TRBD1 (5 bases). CDR1 is SGHTA, CDR2 FQGNSA, per germline. With 1 base removed from V and 7 bases from J, the gap between germline ends came to 10 bases. The CDR3 contains 13 residues.

The chain links TRBV13 to TRBJ2-1, with 8 bases aligning to TRBD2. CDR3 length equals 18 residues. The V segment lost 1 base and the J segment 8 bases; nucleotides outside the gene matches: 16. CDR1 and CDR2 (germline): PRHDT, FYEKMQ (reference sequence). The CDR3 protein is CASSLEVGTGLGWHEQFF. CDR3 bases: TGTGCCAGCAGCTTAGAGGTCGGTACGGGACTAGGGTGGCATGAGCAGTTCTTC.

The rearrangement joins TRBV7-6 to TRBJ2-4; D is possibly TRBD2 (6 bases). The V end lost 2 bases, the J end lost 1 base, and 12 bases lay between the germline ends. The germline CDR1 and CDR2 sequences are SGHVS and FNYEAQ. The CDR3 runs 16 residues. The CDR3 region is CASSLQRGKAKNIQYF. Here the CDR3 DNA reads TGTGCCAGCAGCTTACAGCGCGGGAAGGCCAAAAACATTCAGTACTTC.

This chain uses TRBV30 with TRBJ1-2, with D tentatively TRBD1 (5 bases). CDR3 length: 11 residues. Germline V CDR1 and CDR2: GTSNPN, SVGIG (reference sequence). The V end was cut by 6 bases, the J end by 8 bases, with 13 bases between. CDR3 nucleotide sequence: TGTGCCTGTTCCCCCGGGGGGGGCTACACCTTC. Protein sequence: CACSPGGGYTF.

This chain uses TRBV4-3 with TRBJ1-2; D is perhaps TRBD1 (6 bases). V dropped 0 bases and J dropped 0 bases, with 11 bases sitting between them. This CDR3 spans 16 amino acids. CDR1 LGHNA and CDR2 YSLEER come from the germline V gene. The CDR3 sequence is CASSQDHREANYGYTF. DNA of the CDR3: TGCGCCAGCAGCCAAGATCACAGGGAAGCTAACTATGGCTACACCTTC.

A remark on this clone: Other DNA variants within this sample encode the same CDR3. The J gene is TRBJ2-5, the V gene TRBV9; 7 bases fit TRBD1. Germline V lookup: CDR1 SGDLS, CDR2 YYNGEE. The CDR3 is 14 amino acids. V shed 2 bases, J shed 5 bases, and the junction held 6 bases outside the gene matches. CDR3 sequence reads: CASSVEGGRETQYF. The CDR3 DNA is TGTGCCAGCAGCGTCGAAGGGGGCAGGGAGACCCAGTACTTC.

The count of this clone is one. This chain joins TRBV6-5 and TRBJ2-1; 7 bases match TRBD2. The length of the CDR3 is 14 residues. Per the germline V gene, CDR1 is MNHEY and CDR2 is SVGAGI. V lost 6 bases and J lost 10; bases outside the gene matches: 12. The CDR3 spells CASSRLALGREQFF. The CDR3 bases are TGTGCCAGCAGCAGACTAGCCCTCGGGAGGGAGCAGTTCTTC.

The chain uses TRBV7-6 and TRBJ2-2; 14 nucleotides match TRBD2. The trim removed 2 bases at V and 5 bases at J, leaving 10 bases unmatched. Germline CDR1 is SGHVS and CDR2 is FNYEAQ. This CDR3 spans 19 amino acids. The CDR3 sequence is CASSLLKTGLAGETGELFF. CDR3 nucleotide sequence: TGTGCCAGCAGCTTACTTAAGACGGGACTAGCGGGAGAAACCGGGGAGCTGTTTTTT.

This chain connects TRBV30 to TRBJ1-5, with 8 nucleotides matching TRBD1. Trimming at V came to 5 bases and at J to 7 bases, leaving 7 bases not matched to a gene. There are 13 residues in the CDR3. Germline-derived CDR1 and CDR2 are GTSNPN and SVGIG (reference sequence). CDR3 region: CAWAQGGRQPQHF. In DNA form, the CDR3 reads TGTGCCTGGGCACAGGGGGGTAGGCAGCCCCAGCATTTT.

The rearrangement uses TRBV4-3 and TRBJ2-5; tentative D call: TRBD2 (7 bases). Germline V CDR1 and CDR2: LGHNA, YSLEER. V shed 1 base and J shed 6 bases, with 15 bases lying between them. The CDR3 totals 15 residues. This CDR3 is CASSQGPGGRQTQYF. CDR3 DNA: TGCGCCAGCAGCCAAGGCCCCGGGGGGCGGCAGACCCAGTACTTC.

This clone occurred a few times. This chain connects TRBV19 to TRBJ1-2; D might be TRBD1 (5 bases). V gave up 8 bases and J gave up 4 bases, with 11 bases separating them. The V gene's germline CDR1 is LNHDA and CDR2 SQIVND (reference sequence). The CDR3 extends over 12 amino acids. Here the CDR3 reads CASLTGIYGYTF. CDR3 nucleotide sequence: TGTGCCAGTCTAACAGGAATCTATGGCTACACCTTC.